The 7 T cell receptor beta chains listed next were all sequenced from one sample in a study of response to subunit inactivated influenza vaccine. TCRdb independently ran MiXCR on the RT-PCR reads; one entry per CDR3 protein. The data show about half a million distinct CDR3 sequences, 25% seen once. The sequenced sample was CD4+ T cells sorted from PBMCs, obtained around 5 days after vaccination. Receptors originate from a man aged 45-60 years who received an inactivated influenza vaccine.

This clonotype was observed a handful of times. V and J are TRBV12-3 or TRBV12-4 and TRBJ1-5; D call uncertain. CDR3 length: 14 residues. V gave up 3 bases and J gave up 4 bases, with 10 bases separating them. In DNA, the CDR3 is TGTGCCAGCAGTTTTTCCACATATAATCAGCCCCAGCATTTT. The encoded protein is CASSFSTYNQPQHF.

This clonotype has a handful of counts. This chain links TRBV20-1 with TRBJ2-7, with D possibly matching TRBD2 (5 bases). Germline V gene data show CDR1 as DFQATT and CDR2 as SNEGSKA (reference sequence). Trimming shortened V by 4 bases and J by 5 bases, and 12 bases separated the two germline ends. The CDR3 totals 12 residues. Here the CDR3 reads CSANIWENEQYF. The CDR3 DNA sequence: TGCAGTGCTAACATCTGGGAGAACGAGCAGTACTTC.

J is TRBJ2-1 and V is TRBV14, with 7 bases identical to TRBD2. This CDR3 has 17 amino acids. V trimming: 4 bases; J trimming: 12 bases; junction bases outside the gene matches: 21. CDR1 is SGHDN, CDR2 FVKESK, per germline. This chain's CDR3 is CASSPPGGGIVQGRQFF. Written as DNA, the CDR3 is TGTGCCAGCAGCCCCCCAGGCGGGGGAATCGTCCAGGGTCGGCAGTTCTTC.

The chain recombines TRBV6-4 with TRBJ2-1; the D is unclear. The CDR3 spans 14 residues. Trimming removed 8 bases from V and 1 base from J, with 12 bases in between. Per the germline V gene, CDR1 is MRHNA and CDR2 is SNTAGT. The CDR3 sequence is CASPKFASYNEQFF. CDR3 in DNA: TGTGCCAGCCCTAAGTTTGCGTCCTACAATGAGCAGTTCTTC.

This clonotype appeared a few times. The rearrangement uses TRBV7-3 and TRBJ2-1; no clear D gene. The germline gives CDR1 SGHTA, CDR2 FQGTGA. Deletions cut 3 bases from V and 6 bases from J, with 9 bases between. The CDR3 runs to 13 residues. As DNA, the CDR3 is TGTGCCAGCAGCTTTGCTTTTCTCAATGAGCAGTTCTTC. Protein: CASSFAFLNEQFF.

The chain recombines TRBV5-6 with TRBJ2-7; D gene unclear. CDR3 length: 15 amino acids. V lost 0 bases to trimming and J lost 4 bases, with 14 bases between them. Germline V gene data show CDR1 as SGHDT and CDR2 as YYEEEE. CDR3 loop: CASSLGGSLGYEQYF. The CDR3 coding sequence is TGTGCCAGCAGCTTGGGAGGAAGCTTGGGATACGAGCAGTACTTC.

The sample holds a few counts of this clonotype. This chain links TRBV12-3 or TRBV12-4 with TRBJ2-5; D is perhaps TRBD2 (5 bases). The germline V and J ends were trimmed by 1 base and 3 bases, with 9 bases remaining between them. The CDR3 consists of 14 residues. CDR3 sequence (DNA): TGTGCCAGCAGTTTAGGGACTTTGAAAGAGACCCAGTACTTC. This sequence encodes CASSLGTLKETQYF.